The entry below gives a single T cell receptor (beta chain) sequence along with its context. Per sorted-subset replicate PCR, input was around 220 ng DNA, representing about 32,000 T cell genomes. Repertoires were generated with immunoSEQ multiplex PCR, while TCRdb's copy carries only in-frame clones and drops some. The sample contains just over 2,000,000 clones, about 95% of which appear only once. The data were obtained in a study of shared clonotypes between healthy human individuals. On the study more broadly: Donors, aged 18 to 49, were a couple of women and a few men. Three CD4 naive, three CD4 memory, two CD8 naive and one CD8 memory plate were used per donor.

The germline gives CDR1 SNHLY, CDR2 FYNNEI. J gave up 2 bases and V 4 bases, and 8 bases lay outside the gene matches. This CDR3 contains 17 residues. This chain uses TRBV2 with TRBJ2-6, with 7 positions matching TRBD1. The sequenced material came from naive CD4+ T cells sorted from blood. Noted subset: CD45RA+ positively selected. The sequence was collected from a man between 18 and 29 years old in good health. CDR3 coding DNA: TGTGCCAGCAGTGGGGGAACAGGGGCAACTGGGGCCAACGTCCTGACTTTC. It specifies CASSGGTGATGANVLTF.